This T cell receptor (beta chain) was profiled in a study of blood T cells in healthy people across ages. This clonotype appeared once. CDR1 is LGHDT and CDR2 is YNNKEL in the germline V gene (reference sequence). The CDR3 is 15 amino acids. V trimming: 5 bases; J trimming: 9 bases; junction bases outside the gene matches: 13. Through a sample-barcoded 5' primer and a J-beta primer mix, a second PCR was run for roughly 6 to 11 cycles. Each CDR3 protein gets one entry after TCRdb re-called the 5' RACE reads with MiXCR. The sample contains 980,000 or so distinct CDR3 sequences, about 44% of which appear only once.

The receptor was isolated from a young man in good health. The chain uses TRBV3-1 and TRBJ2-5; 9 nucleotides align to TRBD2. Sequencing was carried out using blood. As DNA, the CDR3 is TGTGCCAGCAGCGGACAGCGGGGGGCCGAATTACCCCAGTACTTC. It specifies CASSGQRGAELPQYF.